This TCR beta chain was obtained from a study of T cell responses to AZD1222 COVID-19 vaccine. Study-level points and caveats: Spike was spanned by vaccine-associated CD4 TCRs, with dominance at 160-218 and 743-854. The number of AZD1222 recipients seropositive at baseline was only five to seven. After two AZD1222 doses, spike-specific TCR breadth and depth rose versus day 0.

Per the germline V gene, CDR1 is SGHTA and CDR2 is FQGNSA. The V and J ends lost 0 bases and 2 bases, in that order; junction bases with no gene match: 4. The CDR3 totals 15 residues. Comment on this clone: Its antigen is undetermined.

The table came from immunoSEQ multiplex PCR; TCRdb's copy has only in-frame clones and leaves some out. The sample records 150,000 or so clones, 92% being singletons. The input for sequencing was peripheral blood, taken on day 0 of AZD1222 vaccination. V is TRBV7-2 and J is TRBJ2-7, with 7 bases identical to TRBD2. This clonotype was obtained from an adult in good health. The CDR3 loop reads CASSLAGGSPYEQYF. CDR3 nucleotides: TGTGCCAGCAGCTTAGCGGGCGGGAGTCCCTACGAGCAGTACTTC.